The present T cell receptor (beta chain) was sequenced within a study of cytomegalovirus exposure and HLA in healthy donors. Clones were sequenced by immunoSEQ multiplex PCR, and TCRdb holds only the in-frame ones, with some missing. The table has some 150,000 clones, 94% seen once. Trimming took 4 bases from V and 2 from J; bases not matched to a gene: 4. Per germline, CDR1 SGHNT and CDR2 YYREEE (reference sequence). This CDR3 contains 16 residues. On this clone itself: Antigen specificity is unknown.

Study-level points and caveats: Later, an analysis found that TCR clusters from the first cohort tended to co-occur in the roughly 130 validation repertoires. The authors listed approximately 150 TCR beta chains as cytomegalovirus-associated. Researchers reported that a few CMV-associated chains were confirmed in vitro as CMV antigen-specific.

The J gene is TRBJ2-3, the V gene TRBV5-4, with TRBD2 identical over 13 bases. Sequencing was done on a sample of PBMCs. The sequence was obtained from a man aged 18 to 30 in good health and CMV-seropositive. CDR3 protein: CASSPGLAGPTDTQYF. Here the CDR3 DNA reads TGTGCCAGCAGCCCGGGACTAGCGGGACCCACAGATACGCAGTATTTT.